A single sample is the source of the 22 T cell receptor beta chains below, sequenced in a study of blood T cell repertoires in COVID-19. Assay: immunoSEQ multiplex PCR; the TCRdb copy retains only in-frame clones and omits some. Of around 62,000 clones listed, roughly 84% are singletons. Sequenced material: peripheral blood. These receptors came from a man in his fifties or sixties with active COVID-19.

The chain combines TRBV5-1 with TRBJ2-7; TRBD2 is a possible D gene (6 bases). V dropped 2 bases and J dropped 6 bases, with 18 bases sitting between them. Germline V gene lookup returns CDR1 SGHRS and CDR2 YFSETQ. This CDR3 comprises 15 residues. CDR3: CASSFLPDYDGEQYF. The CDR3 DNA reads TGCGCCAGCAGCTTCCTACCGGACTACGACGGCGAGCAGTACTTC.

V and J are TRBV18 and TRBJ2-3; 15 nucleotides align to TRBD2. Germline V gene sequence: CDR1 KGHSH, CDR2 LQKENI. The CDR3 is 16 residues long. The V segment lost 4 bases and the J segment 6 bases; nucleotides outside the gene matches: 5. The CDR3 reads CASSLGLAGGLDTQYF. The CDR3 nucleotides are TGTGCCAGCTCACTGGGACTAGCGGGAGGTCTGGATACGCAGTATTTT.

The chain combines TRBV18 with TRBJ1-1; weak D call: TRBD1 (5 bases). The CDR3 consists of 17 residues. CDR1 is KGHSH, CDR2 LQKENI, per germline. V lost 0 bases, J lost 1 base, and 15 bases lay in between. For the CDR3, the DNA is TGTGCCAGCTCACCACCGGGGCCTGGGTTTAGGAACACTGAAGCTTTCTTT. This gives the protein CASSPPGPGFRNTEAFF.

This clone is a singleton in its sample. This chain uses TRBV4-1 with TRBJ2-2, with 12 bases matching TRBD2. Per germline, CDR1 MGHRA and CDR2 YSYEKL. After removal of 4 bases from V and 5 bases from J, the junction contained 5 bases not matched to a gene. This CDR3 region has 16 residues. CDR3 nucleotide sequence: TGCGCCAGCAGCCCGCTAGCGGGGGGGCAGACCGGGGAGCTGTTTTTT. Translation gives CASSPLAGGQTGELFF.

This rearrangement joins TRBV10-3 to TRBJ1-2, with a tentative D call TRBD1 (6 bases). This CDR3 contains 11 residues. Trimming took off 8 bases at V and 3 bases at J, with 7 bases between the two ends. Germline V gives CDR1 ENHRY, CDR2 SYGVKD. The CDR3 nucleotides are TGTGCCATCCAGGGGTACTATGGCTACACCTTC. It specifies CAIQGYYGYTF.

This chain links TRBV5-4 with TRBJ2-1; unclear D gene. Germline loops: CDR1 SGHNT, CDR2 YYREEE (reference sequence). The CDR3 has 15 residues. Trimming stripped 4 bases from V and 2 bases from J, with 13 bases between. DNA for the CDR3: TGTGCCAGCAGCCCCGCGGCACCAACCTACAATGAGCAGTTCTTC. This sequence encodes CASSPAAPTYNEQFF.

This chain connects TRBV11-2 to TRBJ1-1; possibly TRBD1 for D (6 bases). Germline V gives CDR1 SGHAT, CDR2 FQNNGV. This CDR3 is built from 15 residues. With 6 bases removed from V and 6 bases from J, the gap between germline ends came to 20 bases. The CDR3 loop is CASSFRDTGIPEAFF. CDR3 coding DNA: TGTGCCAGCAGTTTCCGGGACACCGGAATACCTGAAGCTTTCTTT.

This clone has only a few counts. The chain links TRBV2 to TRBJ2-1; TRBD2 matches at 11 bases. This CDR3 spans 13 amino acids. The V segment lost 9 bases and the J segment 6 bases; nucleotides outside the gene matches: 4. Germline CDR1 is SNHLY and CDR2 is FYNNEI. The CDR3 DNA reads as TGTGCCAGAACTAGCGGGAGCGTCAATGAGCAGTTCTTC. This codes for CARTSGSVNEQFF. The full variable domain, completed using reference TRBV2 and TRBJ2-1, is EPEVTQTPSHQVTQMGQEVILRCVPISNHLYFYWYRQILGQKVEFLVSFYNNEISEKSEIFDDQFSVERPDGSNFTLKIRSTKLEDSAMYFCARTSGSVNEQFFGPGTRLTVL.

V usage is TRBV18 and J usage is TRBJ1-3; TRBD1 matches 8 bases. Germline V gene lookup returns CDR1 KGHSH and CDR2 LQKENI. The CDR3 covers 16 residues. Trimming at V came to 3 bases and at J to 2 bases, leaving 6 bases not matched to a gene. CDR3 residues: CASSPAVRGPGNTIYF. CDR3 DNA: TGTGCCAGCTCACCGGCGGTCAGGGGGCCTGGAAACACCATATATTTT. The whole variable domain, remainder taken from reference TRBV18 and TRBJ1-3, is NAGVMQNPRHLVRRRGQEARLRCSPMKGHSHVYWYRQLPEEGLKFMVYLQKENIIDESGMPKERFSAEFPKEGPSILRIQQVVRGDSAAYFCASSPAVRGPGNTIYFGEGSWLTVV.

In DNA form, the CDR3 reads TGTGCCAGCGGGGAGGGTTCAGATACGCAGTATTTT. Translating it yields CASGEGSDTQYF. The V gene is TRBV2, the J gene TRBJ2-3; 7 nucleotides agree with TRBD2. Germline lookup yields CDR1 SNHLY and CDR2 FYNNEI. The junction had 3 bases not matched to a gene; V was cut back by 8 bases and J by 4 bases. The CDR3 contains 12 residues.

This clone was counted a single time. This chain uses TRBV4-1 with TRBJ2-1; D not certain. The CDR3 spans 13 residues. V was clipped by 5 bases and J by 4 bases, with 9 bases between them. Looked up from germline, CDR1 is MGHRA and CDR2 is YSYEKL. CDR3 region: CASSLTVYNEQFF. For the CDR3, the DNA is TGCGCCAGCAGCTTAACAGTTTACAATGAGCAGTTCTTC.

The chain links TRBV19 to TRBJ1-2, with 7 bases identical to TRBD1. CDR3 length equals 16 residues. The junction had 12 bases not matched to a gene; V was cut back by 5 bases and J by 3 bases. Germline V gene lookup returns CDR1 LNHDA and CDR2 SQIVND (reference sequence). CDR3 amino acids: CASSATGIFSDYGYTF. The CDR3 region has the DNA TGTGCCAGTAGTGCGACAGGGATATTCTCCGACTATGGCTACACCTTC. Variable domain in full (rest from reference TRBV19 and TRBJ1-2): DGGITQSPKYLFRKEGQNVTLSCEQNLNHDAMYWYRQDPGQGLRLIYYSQIVNDFQKGDIAEGYSVSREKKESFPLTVTSAQKNPTAFYLCASSATGIFSDYGYTFGSGTRLTVV.

In DNA, the CDR3 is TGTGCCAGCTCACGCGTACAGGGTAATAGCAATCAGCCCCAGCATTTT. It encodes CASSRVQGNSNQPQHF. The gene calls are TRBV18 and TRBJ1-5, with D maybe TRBD1 (6 bases). CDR1 is KGHSH and CDR2 is LQKENI in the germline V gene. The germline V and J ends were trimmed by 4 bases and 0 bases, with 13 bases remaining between them. This CDR3 spans 16 amino acids.

The chain is built from TRBV7-2 and TRBJ1-4, with 7 bases matching TRBD1. The ends lost 5 bases at V and 8 bases at J; junction bases unmatched: 11. The CDR3 has 15 residues. In germline, CDR1 is SGHTA, CDR2 FQGNSA. In DNA form, the CDR3 reads TGTGCCAGCAGCCCCAGGACAGGAATGTCAGAAAAACTGTTTTTT. It specifies CASSPRTGMSEKLFF.

This chain connects TRBV6-4 to TRBJ2-2; 9 bases agree with TRBD1. Germline V gene sequence: CDR1 MRHNA, CDR2 SNTAGT. This CDR3 is built from 16 residues. Trimming took 2 bases from V and 0 from J; bases not matched to a gene: 1. The CDR3 DNA sequence: TGTGCCAGCAGTGACCGGGACAGGGCGAACACCGGGGAGCTGTTTTTT. Its translation is CASSDRDRANTGELFF.

J is TRBJ2-3 and V is TRBV7-2, with D uncertain. Trimming pared 5 bases from V and 5 bases from J, leaving 8 bases between. Germline values: CDR1 SGHTA, CDR2 FQGNSA. This CDR3 is 12 amino acids long. CDR3 sequence reads: CASSRHGDTQYF. DNA for the CDR3: TGTGCCAGCAGCCGACATGGAGATACGCAGTATTTT. Filled out from reference TRBV7-2 and TRBJ2-3, the complete variable domain reads GAGVSQSPSNKVTEKGKDVELRCDPISGHTALYWYRQSLGQGLEFLIYFQGNSAPDKSGLPSDRFSAERTGGSVSTLTIQRTQQEDSAVYLCASSRHGDTQYFGPGTRLTVL.

The chain employs TRBV6-8 and TRBJ2-7; D unclear. Germline CDR1 reads MNHGY; CDR2 reads SAAAGT. The CDR3 is 11 residues long. Trimming left V 0 bases short and J 7 bases short, with 4 bases between. CDR3 region: CASSYSREQYF. The CDR3 DNA sequence: TGTGCCAGCAGTTACTCGAGGGAGCAGTACTTC.

The chain combines TRBV5-1 with TRBJ2-1, with 7 nucleotides matching TRBD1. Germline CDR1 reads SGHRS; CDR2 reads YFSETQ. V was clipped by 2 bases and J by 5 bases; unmatched bases: 4. The CDR3 totals 14 residues. The CDR3, as DNA: TGCGCCAGCAGCTTATCCGGACAGGACAATGAGCAGTTCTTC. Translated: CASSLSGQDNEQFF.

This clone was detected only once. This chain joins TRBV3-1 (or the pseudogene TRBV3-2) and TRBJ2-5; D is ambiguous. The CDR3 has 12 residues. Germline CDR1 is LGHDT and CDR2 is YNNKEL (reference sequence). V dropped 0 bases and J dropped 3 bases, with 2 bases sitting between them. The chain's CDR3 is CASSQDKETQYF. CDR3 sequence (DNA): TGTGCCAGCAGCCAAGATAAAGAGACCCAGTACTTC.

This chain connects TRBV4-1 to TRBJ2-1, with TRBD2 matching 7 bases. This CDR3 spans 17 amino acids. With 1 base clipped from V and 0 bases from J, the junction kept 6 bases outside the gene matches. Looked up from germline, CDR1 is MGHRA and CDR2 is YSYEKL. This CDR3 reads CASSQGPRESSYNEQFF. The CDR3 nucleotides read TGCGCCAGCAGCCAAGGTCCGCGGGAGAGCTCCTACAATGAGCAGTTCTTC.

This clone was observed a single time. The rearrangement uses TRBV29-1 and TRBJ1-6, with D possibly TRBD1 on 6 matching bases. V was cut by 7 bases and J by 4 bases, with 11 bases left in between. This CDR3 spans 13 amino acids. CDR1 is SQVTM and CDR2 is ANQGSEA in the germline V gene. The CDR3 DNA reads TGCAGCGGACAGGCAGATTATAATTCACCCCTCCACTTT. As protein: CSGQADYNSPLHF.

The chain has TRBV5-4 and TRBJ2-7; 7 bases fit TRBD2. CDR1 and CDR2 from the germline V gene are SGHNT and YYREEE (reference sequence). V gave up 10 bases and J gave up 2 bases; unmatched junction bases: 12. The CDR3 runs 14 residues. The DNA of the CDR3 is TGTGCCTCCAAAGGGGCTAGCGGAACCTACGAGCAGTACTTC. Protein: CASKGASGTYEQYF.